These T cell receptor beta chains were read from a single sample in a study of T cell responses to AZD1222 COVID-19 vaccine. The method was immunoSEQ multiplex PCR; TCRdb's version includes in-frame clones alone and lacks a portion of them. Of over 70,000 clones in the sample, around 80% were seen once. The specimen was peripheral blood, collected 28 days after the second dose of the MenACWY control vaccine. These receptors all stem from an adult who received the MenACWY meningococcal vaccine as a control. Each CDR3 is given with its conserved first and last residue. Each record gives: J gene, V gene, CDR3 protein.

>TRBJ1-1|TRBV29-1
CSVAAGEAFF
>TRBJ1-2|TRBV4-3
CASSQEATATYGYTF
>TRBJ2-5|TRBV7-2
CASSLGGRETQYF
>TRBJ1-2|TRBV6-2/TRBV6-3
CASSTTGLYGYTF
>TRBJ1-5|TRBV7-9
CASSPRTSASNQPQHF
>TRBJ2-1|TRBV5-6
CASSLAGARLYNEQFF
>TRBJ1-3|TRBV6-1
CASSEWNTIYF
>TRBJ1-6|TRBV18
CASSPRQGAFSPLHF
>TRBJ2-1|TRBV6-2/TRBV6-3
CASSYSGTGIYNEQFF
>TRBJ1-5|TRBV29-1
CSDDLVQANQPQHF
>TRBJ1-6|TRBV7-2
CASSLLGVPLHF
>TRBJ1-5|TRBV2
CASTVGSNQPQHF
>TRBJ1-1|TRBV19
CASNPGYRTEAFF
>TRBJ1-4|TRBV28
CASSLRAIQEEKLFF
>TRBJ1-4|TRBV6-1
CASSENVRGDEKLFF
>TRBJ1-1|TRBV11-2
CASSRRWDTEAFF
>TRBJ2-7|TRBV28
CASSLENSRLYF
>TRBJ1-2|TRBV19
CASSLEGGYGYTF
>TRBJ2-1|TRBV5-1
CASSRTGWDNEQFF
>TRBJ2-7|TRBV5-4
CASSSGRILPYEQYF
>TRBJ2-7|TRBV19
CASSARTAPYEQYF
>TRBJ2-5|TRBV5-6
CASSYDRVGETQYF
>TRBJ1-2|TRBV19
CASAPGVGYGYTF
>TRBJ2-3|TRBV3-1/TRBV3-2
CASSQRGGNTDTQYF